The next 21 T cell receptor beta chains were all read from a single sample in a study of CD8+ T cells in alopecia areata. Treatment indicated: oral pan-JAK inhibitor, 5-10 mg twice daily. After isolation, RNA underwent reverse transcription to generate cDNA as the sequencing template. Using immunoSEQ multiplex PCR, the repertoire was profiled, and TCRdb retains in-frame clones only, with some absent. The sample includes 200,000 or so clones, approximately 45% of them seen just once. The starting material was CD4+ T cells sorted from blood, obtained around week 37, from a patient treated with tofacitinib. These receptors were collected from a human donor with alopecia areata.

A few counts support this clone. The CDR3 spells CSVTSETEAFF. CDR3 coding DNA: TGCAGCGTTACGTCGGAGACTGAAGCTTTCTTT. The rearrangement joins TRBV29-1 to TRBJ1-1; D not certain. V was cut by 5 bases and J by 5 bases, with 9 bases left in between. CDR1 is SQVTM, CDR2 ANQGSEA, per germline. The CDR3 length is 11 residues.

The chain employs TRBV9 and TRBJ2-5, with D possibly matching TRBD2 (5 bases). Per germline, CDR1 SGDLS and CDR2 YYNGEE. CDR3 length: 15 residues. Trimming took off 0 bases at V and 1 base at J, with 10 bases between the two ends. For the CDR3, the DNA is TGTGCCAGCAGCGTAGGAACGGGAATCCAAGAGACCCAGTACTTC. Its protein product is CASSVGTGIQETQYF.

The chain couples TRBV4-2 to TRBJ2-3; the match to TRBD1 covers 10 bases. The CDR3 sequence is 16 residues long. Germline V CDR1 and CDR2: LGHNA, YNFKEQ. The ends lost 1 base at V and 1 base at J; junction bases unmatched: 2. The CDR3: CASSQAGTGGTDTQYF. In nucleotides, the CDR3 is TGTGCCAGCAGCCAAGCAGGGACAGGGGGCACAGATACGCAGTATTTT.

The chain links TRBV6-1 to TRBJ1-2, with a possible D match to TRBD1 (6 bases). The length of the CDR3 is 13 residues. CDR1 and CDR2 from the germline V gene are MNHNS and SASEGT. The V and J ends lost 5 bases and 6 bases respectively, with 13 bases between them. CDR3 region: CASSPTGFNGYTF. The CDR3 nucleotides read TGTGCCAGCAGTCCGACAGGTTTTAATGGCTACACCTTC.

This clone showed up just a few times. CDR3 loop: CASSQGSPYNEQFF. CDR3 DNA: TGTGCCAGCTCTCAGGGGTCCCCCTACAATGAGCAGTTCTTC. The V and J genes are TRBV2 and TRBJ2-1; D is perhaps TRBD1 (6 bases). Trimming took 8 bases from V and 2 from J, leaving 13 bases between them. The CDR3 length is 14 residues. The V gene's germline CDR1 is SNHLY and CDR2 FYNNEI.

The CDR3 loop reads CASRLDRGYEQYF. The CDR3 DNA reads as TGTGCCAGCAGACTGGACAGGGGCTACGAGCAGTACTTC. The chain uses TRBV6-5 and TRBJ2-7; 9 nucleotides agree with TRBD1. Germline CDR1 MNHEY, CDR2 SVGAGI. The J segment lost 3 bases and the V segment lost 6 bases, leaving 3 bases of the junction unmatched. The CDR3 is 13 residues long.

The chain uses TRBV25-1 and TRBJ1-1; 7 bases map to TRBD1. The CDR3 is 14 residues long. The germline gives CDR1 MGHDK, CDR2 SYGVNS. V shed 1 base and J 9 bases; nucleotides not matched to a gene: 8. The CDR3 region is CASSEWRDRVKAFF. In DNA, the CDR3 is TGTGCCAGCAGTGAATGGCGAGACAGGGTGAAAGCTTTCTTT.

This clone was seen a few times. This chain uses TRBV30 with TRBJ2-3, with D perhaps matching TRBD2 (6 bases). V lost 3 bases, J lost 2 bases, and 15 bases lay in between. Germline V gives CDR1 GTSNPN, CDR2 SVGIG (reference sequence). The CDR3 runs to 15 residues. Written as DNA, the CDR3 is TGTGCCTGGAGAGGAGGGACGTTTTACACAGATACGCAGTATTTT. Its translation: CAWRGGTFYTDTQYF.

This chain uses TRBV2 with TRBJ2-3; maybe TRBD1 (5 bases). Germline V CDR1 and CDR2: SNHLY, FYNNEI. The CDR3 covers 12 residues. V was shortened by 7 bases and J by 4 bases, with 9 bases between the two germline ends. CDR3 nucleotide sequence: TGTGCCAGCACCATGACAGCAGATACGCAGTATTTT. This codes for CASTMTADTQYF.

This clone turned up a few times. The CDR3 DNA reads as TGTGCCAGCAGCTTAGGCGTCAGTAAAGAGACCCAGTACTTC. This sequence encodes CASSLGVSKETQYF. The V call is TRBV7-2, the J call TRBJ2-5; D unclear. This CDR3 is built from 14 residues. The V and J ends lost 1 base and 3 bases respectively, with 9 bases between them. Looked up from germline, CDR1 is SGHTA and CDR2 is FQGNSA.

The chain combines TRBV7-9 with TRBJ1-2; D call uncertain. The CDR3 extends over 10 amino acids. Germline assignment: CDR1 SEHNR and CDR2 FQNEAQ (reference sequence). The ends were cut back, 10 bases at V and 8 bases at J, with 11 bases in the middle. CDR3: CAIPESGYTF. The CDR3 bases are TGTGCCATCCCGGAATCCGGCTACACCTTC. Combining the CDR3 with reference TRBV7-9 and TRBJ1-2 gives the whole variable domain DTGVSQNPRHKITKRGQNVTFRCDPISEHNRLYWYRQTLGQGPEFLTYFQNEAQLEKSRLLSDRFSAERPKGSFSTLEIQRTEQGDSAMYLCAIPESGYTFGSGTRLTVV.

The chain uses TRBV29-1 and TRBJ2-2; D unclear. Germline V CDR1 and CDR2: SQVTM, ANQGSEA. This CDR3 spans 14 amino acids. Trimming stripped 4 bases from V and 1 base from J, with 10 bases between. The CDR3 DNA reads as TGCAGCGTTGTTCCTTCCTTGAACACCGGGGAGCTGTTTTTT. This gives the protein CSVVPSLNTGELFF.

The gene calls are TRBV19 and TRBJ2-2; TRBD1 matches at 10 bases. The CDR3 length is 16 residues. Trimming cost V 6 bases and J 7 bases; bases outside gene matches: 11. Germline loops: CDR1 LNHDA, CDR2 SQIVND (reference sequence). CDR3 sequence: CASRPTLTGGGGELFF. The CDR3 region has the DNA TGTGCCAGTAGGCCGACCCTGACAGGGGGCGGCGGGGAGCTGTTTTTT.

This rearrangement joins TRBV10-3 to TRBJ2-2; the D is unclear. V lost 7 bases, J lost 0 bases, and 6 bases lay in between. Germline lookup yields CDR1 ENHRY and CDR2 SYGVKD. The CDR3 runs to 13 residues. The CDR3 here is CAITVANTGELFF. The CDR3 nucleotides are TGTGCCATCACAGTTGCGAACACCGGGGAGCTGTTTTTT.

A few counts support this clone. CDR3: CSVASGSRVTDTQYF. CDR3 DNA sequence: TGCAGCGTTGCTAGCGGGAGCCGCGTCACAGATACGCAGTATTTT. This rearrangement joins TRBV29-1 to TRBJ2-3, with 10 bases aligning to TRBD2. Germline assignment: CDR1 SQVTM and CDR2 ANQGSEA. The CDR3 runs 15 residues. The V segment lost 4 bases and the J segment 2 bases; nucleotides outside the gene matches: 6.

This clone turned up a few times. This chain joins TRBV6-1 and TRBJ1-5; D is possibly TRBD1 (6 bases). The CDR3 sequence is 13 residues long. The V gene's germline CDR1 is MNHNS and CDR2 SASEGT. With 9 bases removed from V and 5 bases from J, the gap between germline ends came to 14 bases. The CDR3 nucleotides are TGTGCCAGTTCTTGGGACACTTATCAGCCCCAGCATTTT. It specifies CASSWDTYQPQHF.

CDR3 bases: TGTGCCTGGAGTATCGGAGCGGGAGGGTACGAGCAGTACTTC. Translation: CAWSIGAGGYEQYF. The rearrangement uses TRBV30 and TRBJ2-7; the match to TRBD2 covers 10 bases. Germline CDR1 reads GTSNPN; CDR2 reads SVGIG (reference sequence). Trimming cost V 2 bases and J 4 bases; bases outside gene matches: 5. The CDR3 length is 14 residues.

The genes are TRBV9 and TRBJ2-5; weak D call: TRBD2 (6 bases). The CDR3 has 14 residues. CDR1 is SGDLS, CDR2 YYNGEE, per germline. Trimming cost V 0 bases and J 9 bases, with 15 bases left between them. CDR3 in amino acids: CASSVGGAESAQYF. Written as DNA, the CDR3 is TGTGCCAGCAGCGTAGGCGGGGCCGAGAGTGCCCAGTACTTC. The full variable domain, with the rest looked up from reference TRBV9 and TRBJ2-5, is DSGVTQTPKHLITATGQRVTLRCSPRSGDLSVYWYQQSLDQGLQFLIQYYNGEERAKGNILERFSAQQFPDLHSELNLSSLELGDSALYFCASSVGGAESAQYFGPGTRLLVL.

A few counts support this clone. This chain links TRBV7-2 with TRBJ2-1, with D tentatively TRBD2 (5 bases). This CDR3 region has 14 residues. Germline V gene data show CDR1 as SGHTA and CDR2 as FQGNSA. Trimming removed 1 base from V and 5 bases from J, with 9 bases in between. Here the CDR3 reads CASSLGSGNNEQFF. The CDR3 nucleotides read TGTGCCAGCAGCTTAGGTTCCGGGAACAATGAGCAGTTCTTC.

The rearrangement links TRBV7-2 to TRBJ2-3; D may be TRBD2 (5 bases). The CDR3 length is 13 residues. V lost 4 bases and J lost 4, with 9 bases in between. Germline-derived CDR1 and CDR2 are SGHTA and FQGNSA. The CDR3 loop is CASSSKRSDTQYF. Here the CDR3 DNA reads TGTGCCAGCAGCTCGAAGCGGTCAGATACGCAGTATTTT.

The rearrangement joins TRBV18 to TRBJ2-7; a weak D match, TRBD1 (5 bases). V lost 6 bases to trimming and J lost 3 bases, with 24 bases between them. From germline, CDR1 is KGHSH and CDR2 LQKENI. This CDR3 comprises 17 residues. In DNA, the CDR3 is TGTGCCAGCTCTCCCGCCCTAGGAGTAGGACAAATCTACGAGCAGTACTTC. Protein sequence: CASSPALGVGQIYEQYF.